Sequencing of this T cell receptor (beta chain) was carried out in a study of long-term antiretroviral therapy in people with HIV (dated 2022 in TCRdb). General notes on the study: Collection of the earliest samples took place about a decade ahead of the 2015 WHO recommendation for immediate ART, at a time when ART was typically delayed until CD4 counts fell. Among the approximately 30 participants with HIV, ten to eleven were female. A retrospective serial study tested whether ART initiation and durable HIV suppression were associated with changes in peripheral blood TRB repertoire composition and diversity. No cross-contamination during QIAcube processing turned up in test extractions that ran a monoclonal T-cell line alongside 30 or so polyclonal samples. The cohort contributed under 200 cryopreserved PBMC samples from a few dozen adults with confirmed HIV infection, collected serially over a mean of approximately six years (range 1-12).

The immunoSEQ hsTCRB v3.0 assay was used at survey level resolution to sequence the TRB variable region. A depth of roughly 35,000-55,000 T-cell genomes per sample was targeted for TRB sequencing. TRB libraries were pooled and sequenced on an Illumina MiSeq using a v3 150-cycle kit. As for the authors' bioinformatics: Repertoire analysis ran in R within a reproducible Nextflow workflow covering QC, data transformation and analysis. Custom analyses were implemented in LymphoSeq2, an R package for AIRR-Seq data exploration. Several samples yielding fewer than 5000 total TRB sequences were excluded, leaving roughly 200 analyzed HIV repertoires. Among the approximately 190 retained HIV repertoires, 55 to 60 were collected before ART initiation and 120 to 130 after ART initiation. Each repertoire was downsampled to 5000 TRB nucleotide sequences, and summary statistics were averaged across 100 downsampling iterations. TRB sequences were retained for analysis only if CDR3 regions of at least seven amino acids were present. A Shannon entropy-derived clonality score and the Gini coefficient were used to measure diversity. Repertoire networks linked the top 5000 CDR3 amino acid sequences whenever two sequences differed by an edit distance of one. Antigen specificity groups and MHC restriction were predicted for TRB CDR3 amino acid sequences with GLIPH2. CDR3 amino acid sequences were matched against VDJdb and McPAS-TCR to flag known CMV, EBV, HIV or tissue antigen associations. Pre-ART, post-ART and control groups were compared with Wilcoxon signed-rank tests and Holm-Bonferroni correction. TCRdb carries this immuneACCESS record with in-frame sequences only. Its versions omit some clonotypes, under half of them owing to an unresolved V gene in the studies checked, with the rest unexplained. That table is the source of V, J and clone size, and D and trimming were worked out from the DNA. The sample table lists nearly 20,000 clones, about 80% of them with a count of one. The top ten clonotypes cover over 8.5% of the sample.

The CDR3 covers 14 residues, taking in both the cysteine and the phenylalanine. The only DNA kept is the CDR3, 42 bases in frame from the first base. CDR1 and CDR2, looked up from the germline V gene, are SGHRS and YFSETQ. A distance of 13 bases separates the germline ends of V and J, which lose 6 bases and 0 bases respectively. As for this clone: Its target antigen remains unknown. Base qualities are not at hand, and no much larger clone is one base apart.

Here is what the overall study found, with its caveats: Inferences about post-ART repertoire changes were limited because no data were available on ART adherence, viral resistance or therapy changes. Because pre-ART samples had limited cell numbers, profiling was done on unsorted PBMC rather than on sorted CD4+ and CD8+ T cells. HIV repertoires had narrower CDR3 length ranges than controls, and the network structure suggested an antigen-experienced repertoire that shifted only slightly toward naive after ART. The samples span the years 2004 to 2017, and the ART regimens used may be less effective than current regimens. The repertoire was dominated across all time points by expanded TRB clones identified before ART initiation, although this dominance was seen to fluctuate and to decrease in many PLHIV after ART. Limited PBMC availability meant only the TCR beta chain was sequenced, without alpha chain pairing. ART initiation was associated with a significant increase in TRB diversity, but diversity stayed significantly below transplant donor controls even after long-term ART.

Participants were included only if at least one PBMC sample before ART initiation and at least two post-ART samples were available. All participants with HIV were treated in the United States of America. Cryopreserved samples of about 0.95-10 million PBMC were thawed and washed before DNA extraction. At the time of the earliest PBMC sample, participants with HIV were aged between about 20 and 54 years. Per participant, PBMC samples came from 1-4 timepoints prior to ART initiation and 2-8 timepoints following ART initiation, for a median of 7 samples. For every participant, serial HIV viral load, CD4+ T-cell count, ART history and demographic data were obtained. Genomic DNA was extracted from unsorted PBMC with a Qiagen kit on a QIAcube, with processing performed in batches of 12 samples.

Sequences were derived from unsorted PBMCs, sampled 0.2 years after starting antiretroviral therapy. This chain joins TRBV5-1 to TRBJ2-7; perhaps TRBD2 is the D gene, with 6 bases matching. This TCR was sampled from a woman aged 40 to 50 with HIV. The nucleotide sequence reads TGCGCCAGCAAACGGGAGCCCAGCTCCTACGAGCAGTACTTC. Translated, it reads CASKREPSSYEQYF. This CDR3, with the reference TRBV5-1 and TRBJ2-7 proteins standing in past its ends, gives the full variable domain KAGVTQTPRYLIKTRGQQVTLSCSPISGHRSVSWYQQTPGQGLQFLFEYFSETQRNKGNFPGRFSGRQFSNSRSEMNVSTLELGDSALYLCASKREPSSYEQYFGPGTRLTVT.